The source of this TCR beta chain is a study of cytomegalovirus exposure and HLA in healthy donors. Study-level points and caveats: An analysis that was carried out later associated 15,000 to 20,000 TCR beta sequences with HLA alleles at 0.05 false discovery rate. Several top significant clusters appeared, in a later analysis, to be linked to common viral pathogens. In a later analysis, TCR association rates varied by HLA locus: DRB1 most, HLA-C fewest. No immune exposure information besides CMV serostatus was available.

13 Jbeta primers and 60 Vbeta primers were used for the PCR. This table comes from immunoSEQ multiplex PCR, and its TCRdb copy is limited to in-frame clones, with some not included. Seen here are about 72,000 clones, 70% to 80% observed once, and the top ten hold nearly 3.5%. V dropped 3 bases and J dropped 4; count of bases not matched to a gene: 7. This CDR3 region has 15 residues. Germline CDR1 reads SGDLS; CDR2 reads YYNGEE. A word on this clone: The antigen is not known.

The clonotype was recovered from a man between 35 and 55 years old in good health and CMV-seronegative. The chain employs TRBV9 and TRBJ2-3, with 8 bases identical to TRBD2. The sequencing input was PBMCs. The CDR3 DNA reads TGTGCCAGCAGCGCCACCGGGACTAGTCCAGATACGCAGTATTTT. Protein: CASSATGTSPDTQYF.